One sample yielded the 3 T cell receptor beta chains listed below, sequenced in a study of shared clonotypes between healthy human individuals. The repertoire was sequenced with immunoSEQ multiplex PCR; TCRdb's copy has only in-frame clones and lacks some. The sample includes around 2.5 million clones, over 85% of them seen just once. Material for sequencing was naive CD4+ T cells from PBMCs. Subset defined: CD45RA+ positively selected. The receptors shown here come from a man aged 18 to 30 in good health. Some clones in this sample may be carry-over from other donors' samples.

The rearrangement links TRBV5-8 to TRBJ1-4, with D possibly matching TRBD1 (5 bases). Per germline, CDR1 SGHTS and CDR2 YDEGEE. The length of the CDR3 is 13 residues. Trimming took off 6 bases at V and 8 bases at J, with 14 bases between the two ends. This CDR3 is CASTGTPGEKLFF. In nucleotides, the CDR3 is TGTGCCAGCACCGGGACTCCGGGCGAAAAACTGTTTTTT.

The chain combines TRBV4-1 with TRBJ2-5; maybe TRBD1 (6 bases). V lost 1 base and J 4 bases, leaving 13 bases between the germline ends. Germline-derived CDR1 and CDR2 are MGHRA and YSYEKL. This CDR3 has 15 amino acids. This chain's CDR3 is CASSQGRAGVETQYF. The CDR3 bases are TGCGCCAGCAGCCAAGGGAGAGCAGGGGTAGAGACCCAGTACTTC.

This sequence joins TRBV5-6 and TRBJ2-5; D might be TRBD2 (5 bases). The V end lost 0 bases, the J end lost 1 base, and 13 bases lay between the germline ends. CDR3 length: 16 residues. Germline V gives CDR1 SGHDT, CDR2 YYEEEE. CDR3 nucleotide sequence: TGTGCCAGCAGCTTGGGAGGACTTGCGGCCCAAGAGACCCAGTACTTC. Amino acids: CASSLGGLAAQETQYF.